The 14 T cell receptor beta chains listed next were all sequenced from one sample in a study of T cell responses to AZD1222 COVID-19 vaccine. Here immunoSEQ multiplex PCR was the method, and the copy in TCRdb shows in-frame clones only, minus some. The table includes approximately 110,000 clones, approximately 90% detected once. The sample here was peripheral blood, taken on day 0 of AZD1222 vaccination. These receptor sequences come from an adult in good health.

The chain joins TRBV4-1 to TRBJ1-2, with D possibly being TRBD1 (5 bases). Trimming stripped 1 base from V and 4 bases from J, with 13 bases between. Germline V CDR1 and CDR2: MGHRA, YSYEKL. This CDR3 region has 15 residues. The CDR3 loop is CASSQGEGTLYGYTF. DNA for the CDR3: TGCGCCAGCAGCCAAGGCGAAGGGACCCTCTATGGCTACACCTTC.

V is TRBV28 and J is TRBJ2-7; D is ambiguous. Germline CDR1 is MDHEN and CDR2 is SYDVKM. This CDR3 is built from 13 residues. The germline V and J ends were trimmed by 6 bases and 1 base, with 10 bases remaining between them. CDR3 amino acids: CASRRSTSYEQYF. In DNA, the CDR3 is TGTGCCAGCAGAAGATCCACTTCCTACGAGCAGTACTTC.

The rearrangement joins TRBV30 to TRBJ1-1; D is unclear. This CDR3 contains 11 residues. V was clipped by 5 bases and J by 1 base, with 5 bases between them. From germline, CDR1 is GTSNPN and CDR2 SVGIG (reference sequence). The DNA for the CDR3 is TGTGCCTGGGAGTGGAACACTGAAGCTTTCTTT. Translation: CAWEWNTEAFF.

V usage is TRBV10-3 and J usage is TRBJ1-4; D remains unclear. V was pared by 6 bases and J by 0 bases, with 11 bases between. CDR3 length equals 15 residues. In germline, CDR1 is ENHRY, CDR2 SYGVKD. The CDR3 is CAISPGPATNEKLFF. DNA of the CDR3: TGTGCCATCAGCCCGGGCCCCGCAACTAATGAAAAACTGTTTTTT.

This clone was seen more than once but under ten times. This chain links TRBV29-1 with TRBJ1-1, with TRBD1 as a possible D gene (6 bases). Trimming took off 4 bases at V and 2 bases at J, with 11 bases between the two ends. The CDR3 runs to 13 residues. From germline, CDR1 is SQVTM and CDR2 ANQGSEA. CDR3 nucleotide sequence: TGCAGCGTTGGAGGGACATTCAACACTGAAGCTTTCTTT. As protein: CSVGGTFNTEAFF.

V and J are TRBV7-2 and TRBJ2-1, with D maybe TRBD2 (6 bases). The length of the CDR3 is 14 residues. Trimming stripped 8 bases from V and 5 bases from J, with 16 bases between. From germline, CDR1 is SGHTA and CDR2 FQGNSA. This chain's CDR3 is CASPRSGPNNEQFF. In DNA form, the CDR3 reads TGTGCCAGCCCCCGGAGCGGGCCAAACAATGAGCAGTTCTTC.

CDR3 in amino acids: CASSFPGSNEQFF. The CDR3, as DNA: TGCGCCAGCAGCTTTCCGGGGTCAAATGAGCAGTTCTTC. This rearrangement joins TRBV5-1 to TRBJ2-1, with a tentative D call TRBD2 (5 bases). Germline CDR1 and CDR2: SGHRS and YFSETQ. The CDR3 has 13 residues. Trimming left V 2 bases short and J 7 bases short, with 10 bases between.

The genes are TRBV7-2 and TRBJ1-5; 7 bases match TRBD1. The CDR3 totals 14 residues. V lost 3 bases to trimming and J lost 7 bases; unmatched junction nucleotides: 6. The germline V gene has CDR1 SGHTA and CDR2 FQGNSA. In DNA form, the CDR3 reads TGTGCCAGCAGCTTTACGACAGGGACCCAGCCCCAGCATTTT. This gives the protein CASSFTTGTQPQHF.

This clone was seen a single time. The rearrangement joins TRBV18 to TRBJ2-2, with a tentative D call TRBD1 (5 bases). The CDR3 runs to 14 residues. Looked up from germline, CDR1 is KGHSH and CDR2 is LQKENI. V was cut by 0 bases and J by 8 bases, with 10 bases left in between. CDR3 in DNA: TGTGCCAGCTCACCACCGGGGCGGTCAGGGGAGCTGTTTTTT. It is translated as CASSPPGRSGELFF.

The chain joins TRBV5-1 to TRBJ1-3, with D unresolved. Trimming shortened V by 4 bases and J by 2 bases, and 13 bases separated the two germline ends. The length of the CDR3 is 15 residues. CDR1 and CDR2 (germline): SGHRS, YFSETQ. The CDR3 here is CASSPETDTGNTIYF. CDR3 coding DNA: TGCGCCAGCAGCCCGGAGACGGATACTGGAAACACCATATATTTT.

Comments on this clone: The sample holds other DNA sequences that translate to the same CDR3. The V and J genes are TRBV4-3 and TRBJ2-7; 9 bases are shared with TRBD2. The CDR3 consists of 16 residues. Per the germline V gene, CDR1 is LGHNA and CDR2 is YSLEER. After removal of 0 bases from V and 2 bases from J, the junction contained 5 bases not matched to a gene. CDR3 region: CASSQDLRGGTYEQYF. CDR3 nucleotides: TGCGCCAGCAGCCAAGATTTGCGGGGGGGAACCTACGAGCAGTACTTC.

This chain uses TRBV11-2 with TRBJ2-3; D possibly corresponds to TRBD1 (6 bases). CDR1 and CDR2 (germline): SGHAT, FQNNGV. V shed 4 bases and J shed 3 bases, with 23 bases lying between them. This CDR3 has 18 amino acids. CDR3 in DNA: TGTGCCAGCAGCTCCTTGGGTCCCGCCCCAGGGGAAACAGATACGCAGTATTTT. Residues: CASSSLGPAPGETDTQYF.

This chain connects TRBV20-1 to TRBJ1-2; no reliable D call. Germline CDR1 reads DFQATT; CDR2 reads SNEGSKA (reference sequence). V lost 3 bases and J 1 base, leaving 15 bases between the germline ends. CDR3 length: 15 amino acids. CDR3 coding DNA: TGCAGTGCTAGTGCGGGGATCGAAAATAACTATGGCTACACCTTC. It translates to CSASAGIENNYGYTF.

The gene calls are TRBV7-2 and TRBJ1-6; TRBD1 aligns across 10 bases. Germline assignment: CDR1 SGHTA and CDR2 FQGNSA. The CDR3 is 15 residues long. The V gene end was trimmed by 5 bases and the J gene end by 10 bases; junction bases not matched to a gene: 8. This CDR3 reads CASSPQPGQGSPLHF. The CDR3 nucleotides read TGTGCCAGCAGCCCCCAACCGGGACAGGGGTCACCCCTCCACTTT.